This TCR beta chain appears in the sequencing data of a study of blood T cell repertoires in COVID-19. Original handling: The authors estimated nucleated cell counts from reference gene primer amplification. Sequenced by immunoSEQ multiplex PCR; TCRdb stores in-frame clones only, minus some. V and J calls and clone size are as listed in that table; D and trimming were resolved from the DNA. The data contain approximately 280,000 clones, roughly 89% of them singletons. The clonotype comes from a man in his fifties or sixties with acute or convalescent COVID-19. The sequenced material came from peripheral blood.

The CDR3 nucleotides are TGTGCCTGGAGTGTGGGAGGGACCACAGATACGCAGTATTTT. Protein sequence: CAWSVGGTTDTQYF. V is TRBV30 and J is TRBJ2-3; 7 nucleotides line up with TRBD2. Trimming removed 0 bases from V and 2 bases from J; junction bases left unmatched: 2. Per the germline V gene, CDR1 is GTSNPN and CDR2 is SVGIG (reference sequence). The CDR3 has 14 amino acids.